Shown below are 17 T cell receptor beta chains from a single sample sequenced in a study of radiation and T cells in renal cell carcinoma. Libraries were prepared by immunoSEQ multiplex PCR; TCRdb keeps only in-frame clonotypes and omits some of them. Seen here are 150,000 or so clones, 70% to 90% observed once, and the top ten hold around 12%. Time point given: baseline pretreatment blood. Treatment reported: 15 Gy SBRT to primary tumor, nephrectomy 4 weeks later. The sample consisted of blood, taken from a patient whose treatment included radiotherapy and nephrectomy. The source is a woman aged 45-65 years with renal cell carcinoma.

V gene TRBV9 combines with J gene TRBJ2-6; D is perhaps TRBD1 (6 bases). Trimming removed 3 bases from V and 2 bases from J, with 12 bases in between. Germline loops: CDR1 SGDLS, CDR2 YYNGEE. The CDR3 has 16 amino acids. CDR3 loop: CASSARTGPGANVLTF. The CDR3 DNA sequence: TGTGCCAGCAGCGCCCGAACAGGGCCTGGGGCCAACGTCCTGACTTTC. Together with reference TRBV9 and TRBJ2-6, the CDR3 gives the full variable domain: DSGVTQTPKHLITATGQRVTLRCSPRSGDLSVYWYQQSLDQGLQFLIQYYNGEERAKGNILERFSAQQFPDLHSELNLSSLELGDSALYFCASSARTGPGANVLTFGAGSRLTVL.

This chain uses TRBV18 with TRBJ2-7; the match to TRBD2 covers 7 bases. V shed 3 bases, J shed 6 bases, and the junction held 5 bases outside the gene matches. Germline V gives CDR1 KGHSH, CDR2 LQKENI. The CDR3 has 13 amino acids. CDR3 sequence: CASSPAWEGEQYF. CDR3 DNA sequence: TGTGCCAGCTCACCGGCCTGGGAGGGCGAGCAGTACTTC.

The V gene is TRBV12-5, the J gene TRBJ1-6, with D possibly being TRBD1 (5 bases). V was trimmed by 4 bases and J by 6 bases, leaving 16 bases between them. The CDR3 length is 16 residues. Germline loops: CDR1 LGHNT, CDR2 FRNRAP. Written as DNA, the CDR3 is TGTGCTAGTGGTTCCCACCCGGGACTCCTTAATTCACCCCTCCACTTT. Residues: CASGSHPGLLNSPLHF.

The chain has TRBV7-8 and TRBJ2-7; the match to TRBD1 covers 7 bases. Per the germline V gene, CDR1 is SGHVS and CDR2 is FQNEAQ. The CDR3 runs to 13 residues. Losses at the gene ends were 6 bases for V and 2 bases for J; bases not matched to a gene: 4. CDR3 loop: CASRKGQTYEQYF. In DNA form, the CDR3 reads TGTGCCAGCAGGAAGGGACAGACCTACGAGCAGTACTTC.

This clone was seen once. J is TRBJ1-4 and V is TRBV4-2; D is possibly TRBD1 (6 bases). The germline V gene encodes CDR1 LGHNA and CDR2 YNFKEQ. V lost 4 bases, J lost 0 bases, and 9 bases lay in between. CDR3 length: 15 amino acids. CDR3 nucleotide sequence: TGTGCCAGCAGCCCCTGGACAGCAACTAATGAAAAACTGTTTTTT. Its protein is CASSPWTATNEKLFF.

The chain links TRBV5-1 to TRBJ1-2; 7 nucleotides line up with TRBD1. Trimming removed 8 bases from V and 1 base from J; junction bases left unmatched: 17. The germline gives CDR1 SGHRS, CDR2 YFSETQ. The length of the CDR3 is 17 residues. CDR3 region: CARHNLGQARINYGYTF. The CDR3 DNA reads as TGCGCCAGGCACAACCTCGGACAGGCTAGAATTAACTATGGCTACACCTTC.

V usage is TRBV5-6 and J usage is TRBJ1-1, with 7 bases lining up with TRBD1. V lost 4 bases and J lost 7; bases outside the gene matches: 19. The CDR3 covers 17 residues. Per the germline V gene, CDR1 is SGHDT and CDR2 is YYEEEE. DNA of the CDR3: TGTGCCAGCAGCCTGGGGGGGATACTGACAGGGAGGCATGAAGCTTTCTTT. Protein sequence: CASSLGGILTGRHEAFF.

This clone has more than one count but fewer than ten. This CDR3 reads CASRVGEGSPLHF. CDR3 in DNA: TGTGCCAGCAGGGTAGGGGAGGGGTCACCCCTCCACTTT. The J gene is TRBJ1-6, the V gene TRBV25-1; maybe TRBD1 (5 bases). The CDR3 sequence is 13 residues long. Between the trimmed V and J ends, which lost 6 bases and 10 bases, there was a span of 13 bases. Looked up from germline, CDR1 is MGHDK and CDR2 is SYGVNS.

The V call is TRBV6-5, the J call TRBJ1-4; perhaps TRBD1 as D (5 bases). V lost 2 bases to trimming and J lost 8 bases, with 15 bases between them. Germline lookup yields CDR1 MNHEY and CDR2 SVGAGI. CDR3 length equals 15 residues. This CDR3 reads CASSYHGLGAEKLFF. The CDR3 DNA reads as TGTGCCAGCAGTTACCACGGACTAGGGGCCGAAAAACTGTTTTTT.

The genes are TRBV15 and TRBJ2-6; D may match TRBD1 or TRBD2 (6 bases each). The CDR3 runs 17 residues. Germline assignment: CDR1 LNHNV and CDR2 YYDKDF (reference sequence). V lost 4 bases, J lost 0 bases, and 13 bases lay in between. The CDR3 nucleotides are TGTGCCACCAGCATGGGGGGCCCGCGCTCTGGGGCCAACGTCCTGACTTTC. It specifies CATSMGGPRSGANVLTF.

The chain has TRBV7-3 and TRBJ1-1; D remains unclear. The germline V gene has CDR1 SGHTA and CDR2 FQGTGA. The CDR3 loop spans 13 amino acids. V was trimmed by 4 bases and J by 1 base, leaving 7 bases between them. DNA of the CDR3: TGTGCCAGCAGCTGGCAGGCGAACACTGAAGCTTTCTTT. It specifies CASSWQANTEAFF.

J is TRBJ2-3 and V is TRBV6-4; D is unresolved. The CDR3 totals 13 residues. The germline V and J ends were trimmed by 2 bases and 2 bases, with 5 bases remaining between them. Germline lookup yields CDR1 MRHNA and CDR2 SNTAGT. Here the CDR3 DNA reads TGTGCCAGCAGTGACAGACCCACAGATACGCAGTATTTT. This translates into CASSDRPTDTQYF.

A few counts support this clone. The chain uses TRBV7-6 and TRBJ1-4; TRBD1 matches at 11 bases. Germline trimming cut 3 bases from V and 8 bases from J; bases unmatched to any gene: 8. The germline gives CDR1 SGHVS, CDR2 FNYEAQ. The CDR3 runs to 16 residues. In DNA, the CDR3 is TGTGCCAGCAGCTTCTGGGACAGGGGGGCGGAGGAAAAACTGTTTTTT. Protein product: CASSFWDRGAEEKLFF.

This sequence joins TRBV19 and TRBJ1-5; 8 bases match TRBD1. With V trimmed by 5 bases and J by 7 bases, 7 bases remained unmatched. The CDR3 runs to 14 residues. The germline V gene encodes CDR1 LNHDA and CDR2 SQIVND (reference sequence). The CDR3 here is CASSLGTGGQPQHF. CDR3 DNA: TGTGCCAGTAGTTTAGGGACAGGAGGGCAGCCCCAGCATTTT.

This clone was observed a few times. The J gene is TRBJ1-2, the V gene TRBV5-1; the match to TRBD1 covers 8 bases. V lost 4 bases and J lost 0; bases outside the gene matches: 5. The CDR3 is 15 residues long. The germline CDR1 and CDR2 sequences are SGHRS and YFSETQ. In DNA, the CDR3 is TGCGCCAGCAGCCCCGGACAGGGAGCTAACTATGGCTACACCTTC. Its protein is CASSPGQGANYGYTF.

The V and J genes are TRBV6-1 and TRBJ2-1; 11 nucleotides agree with TRBD2. There are 15 residues in the CDR3. CDR1 is MNHNS, CDR2 SASEGT, per germline. V gave up 6 bases and J gave up 3 bases; unmatched junction bases: 4. CDR3 sequence reads: CASRGLAAFYNEQFF. The CDR3 coding sequence is TGTGCCAGCAGGGGACTAGCGGCGTTCTACAATGAGCAGTTCTTC.

The V and J genes are TRBV5-4 and TRBJ1-4, with D maybe TRBD1 (6 bases). V was cut by 4 bases and J by 6 bases, with 13 bases left in between. This CDR3 contains 14 residues. Germline V gives CDR1 SGHNT, CDR2 YYREEE (reference sequence). The CDR3 DNA reads as TGTGCCAGCAGCGCGGACAGTTTGGATGAAAAACTGTTTTTT. It is translated as CASSADSLDEKLFF.